The rows below give T cell receptor beta chains drawn from one sample of a study of cytomegalovirus exposure and HLA in healthy donors. TCRdb keeps only in-frame clones here, not all; method: immunoSEQ multiplex PCR. The sample includes about 140,000 clones, 80% of them seen just once. The material sequenced was PBMCs. All receptors come from a male donor in good health and CMV-seronegative. Both conserved end residues are part of each CDR3. The D gene is left open where the match is weak. For some rows the clone size is stated as once, few or many, or as a class when expanded; others skip it.

>TRBV6-6|.|few|TRBJ1-6
TGTGCCAGCAGTTCCTCTCACCCCAGGGAAAATTCACCCCTCCACTTT
CASSSSHPRENSPLHF
>TRBV11-2|.|.|TRBJ2-7
TGTGCCAGCAGCTCCGGCGGGGCAAGCTCCCGGTACGAGCAGTACTTC
CASSSGGASSRYEQYF
>TRBV10-2|.|.|TRBJ1-1
TGCGCCAGCAGTGTGGGACTAGGCAGGGTGGTCCCTGAAGCTTTCTTT
CASSVGLGRVVPEAFF
>TRBV30|.|.|TRBJ2-2
TGTGCCTGGAGTGTTCAGGGCAGGGAGCTGTTTTTT
CAWSVQGRELFF
>TRBV19|.|few|TRBJ1-6
TGTGCCAGTAAGTCAGGGTCACCCCTCCACTTT
CASKSGSPLHF
>TRBV27|TRBD1|.|TRBJ1-4
TGTGCCAGCAGTCCCGCGGAGGGGGCAGGGGAAAAACTGTTTTTT
CASSPAEGAGEKLFF
>TRBV9|TRBD2|.|TRBJ2-2
TGTGCCAGCAGCGTAGGGGCTAGCGGGGATACCGGGGAGCTGTTTTTT
CASSVGASGDTGELFF
>TRBV7-9|.|.|TRBJ2-2
TGTGCCAGCAGCTTAGCGTCAGGCACCGGGGAGCTGTTTTTT
CASSLASGTGELFF
>TRBV7-2|.|.|TRBJ1-5
TGTGCCAGCAGCTTTGGCGGGGCTGGCAATCAGCCCCAGCATTTT
CASSFGGAGNQPQHF
>TRBV28|.|few|TRBJ2-3
TGTGCCAGCAGTTCCTGGGGCACGGGTGATACGCAGTATTTT
CASSSWGTGDTQYF
>TRBV30|TRBD2|.|TRBJ2-7
TGTGCCTGGAGTCTTGGGGGGGGTTACGAGCAGTACTTC
CAWSLGGGYEQYF